This TCR beta chain was retrieved from a study of blood T cell repertoires in COVID-19. Measured with immunoSEQ multiplex PCR; TCRdb has only the in-frame clones, and not every one. The repertoire holds around 310,000 clones, with around nine tenths as singletons. Trimming left V 6 bases short and J 8 bases short, with 13 bases between. The CDR3 contains 11 residues. CDR1 is SQVTM and CDR2 is ANQGSEA in the germline V gene. Grouping used clinical history reported by participants in a survey and questionnaire. The clonotype comes from a woman aged 25 to 39 who had recovered from COVID-19. The rearrangement joins TRBV29-1 to TRBJ1-2, with a possible D match to TRBD1 (5 bases). The sequenced material came from PBMCs or T cells enriched from blood (not recorded which). This CDR3 reads CSVLQGGGYTF. In DNA, the CDR3 is TGCAGCGTCCTCCAGGGTGGGGGCTACACCTTC.